A selection of T cell receptor beta chains follows, all from one sample in a study of blood T cell repertoires in COVID-19. Generated by immunoSEQ multiplex PCR, the TCRdb table keeps only in-frame clones and is missing some. The table has about 240,000 clones, roughly 76% seen once. The specimen was peripheral blood. Every receptor here comes from a woman of 80 years or more with COVID-19, enrolled during active disease. The CDR3 runs from the conserved cysteine through the conserved F or W. The D gene is left open where the match is weak. Only some rows state a clone size, as once, few, many or a class for expanded clones.

v_gene	abundance	j_gene	d_gene	len	CDR3aa	CDR3nt
TRBV5-5	.	TRBJ2-7	TRBD2	15	CASSFGLAGTYEQYF	TGTGCCAGCAGCTTTGGACTAGCGGGGACCTACGAGCAGTACTTC
TRBV10-3	.	TRBJ2-7	TRBD1	14	CAIRTGTGRTEQYF	TGTGCCATCAGAACCGGGACAGGGCGTACCGAGCAGTACTTC
TRBV7-8	.	TRBJ2-7	TRBD1	13	CASRGTAGYEQYF	TGTGCCAGCAGGGGGACAGCTGGCTACGAGCAGTACTTC
TRBV5-6	.	TRBJ1-1	.	14	CASSLSAGKAEAFF	TGTGCCAGCAGCTTGTCAGCAGGGAAGGCTGAAGCTTTCTTT
TRBV7-3	.	TRBJ2-2	TRBD2	16	CASSPLDGGITGELFF	TGTGCCAGCAGCCCCCTAGACGGGGGGATCACCGGGGAGCTGTTTTTT
TRBV4-1	once	TRBJ1-2	.	15	CASSHQAGGNYGYTF	TGCGCCAGCAGCCATCAGGCCGGGGGAAACTATGGCTACACCTTC
TRBV6-1	few	TRBJ2-5	TRBD2	17	CASSELRTSGGQETQYF	TGTGCCAGCAGTGAACTACGGACTAGCGGGGGCCAAGAGACCCAGTACTTC
TRBV19	.	TRBJ1-3	.	13	CASKLSSGNTIYF	TGTGCCAGTAAGTTGAGCTCTGGAAACACCATATATTTT
TRBV18	.	TRBJ1-1	TRBD1	16	CASSPRGQGMNTEAFF	TGTGCCAGCTCACCAAGGGGACAGGGGATGAACACTGAAGCTTTCTTT
TRBV29-1	.	TRBJ2-6	.	14	CSVRTGSGANVLTF	TGCAGCGTCCGAACGGGATCTGGGGCCAACGTCCTGACTTTC
TRBV29-1	.	TRBJ2-7	.	10	CSVQDYEQYF	TGCAGCGTTCAGGATTACGAGCAGTACTTC
TRBV6-2/TRBV6-3	many	TRBJ2-7	.	15	CASSSTGGGTYEQYF	TGTGCCAGCAGTTCCACAGGCGGCGGGACCTACGAGCAGTACTTC
TRBV11-2	.	TRBJ1-2	.	15	CASSTPQLPFLGYTF	TGTGCCAGCAGCACCCCGCAACTCCCGTTTCTTGGCTACACCTTC
TRBV5-6	.	TRBJ1-4	.	15	CASSLYPGGNEKLFF	TGTGCCAGCAGCTTGTACCCCGGCGGGAATGAAAAACTGTTTTTT
TRBV27	.	TRBJ1-1	TRBD1	14	CASSTGGWNTEAFF	TGTGCCAGCAGTACAGGGGGCTGGAACACTGAAGCTTTCTTT
TRBV6-5	.	TRBJ1-2	TRBD1	15	CASSYSVTGGYGYTF	TGTGCCAGCAGTTACTCCGTGACAGGGGGCTATGGCTACACCTTC
TRBV4-2	.	TRBJ1-2	.	15	CASSQDSVEYYGYTF	TGTGCCAGCAGCCAAGATTCGGTCGAGTACTATGGCTACACCTTC
TRBV4-1	.	TRBJ2-7	TRBD2	15	CASSRQGSGGYEQYF	TGCGCCAGCAGCCGCCAAGGTAGCGGGGGGTACGAGCAGTACTTC
TRBV7-2	.	TRBJ2-3	.	15	CASSLSGTSTDTQYF	TGTGCCAGCAGCTTATCCGGGACTAGCACAGATACGCAGTATTTT
TRBV18	.	TRBJ2-5	TRBD1	15	CASSQSTGLFKAQYF	TGTGCCAGCTCACAATCGACAGGGCTATTCAAGGCCCAGTACTTC
TRBV29-1	.	TRBJ1-2	.	15	CSVDQGQDIRYGYTF	TGCAGCGTTGACCAGGGGCAAGATATTCGCTATGGCTACACCTTC
TRBV3-1/TRBV3-2	.	TRBJ1-6	TRBD1	15	CASSQGTGGGSPLHF	TGTGCCAGCAGCCAAGGAACAGGGGGAGGATCACCCCTCCACTTT
TRBV5-6	.	TRBJ1-2	.	12	CASSQGSSGYTF	TGTGCCAGCAGCCAGGGGAGCTCTGGCTACACCTTC
TRBV6-5	.	TRBJ2-5	TRBD2	15	CASSYTSGRKETQYF	TGTGCCAGCAGTTACACTAGCGGGAGGAAAGAGACCCAGTACTTC
TRBV18	.	TRBJ2-7	TRBD1	12	CASSDRGNEQYF	TGTGCCAGTTCCGACAGGGGGAATGAGCAGTACTTC
TRBV5-1	.	TRBJ2-2	.	12	CASSLERGELFF	TGCGCCAGCAGCTTGGAGCGAGGGGAGCTGTTTTTT
TRBV29-1	.	TRBJ1-1	.	13	CSVDQGMNTEAFF	TGCAGCGTTGACCAGGGCATGAACACTGAAGCTTTCTTT
TRBV11-3	.	TRBJ1-1	.	14	CASSLQGPNTEAFF	TGTGCCAGCAGCCTCCAGGGCCCGAACACTGAAGCTTTCTTT
TRBV11-2	few	TRBJ2-7	TRBD1	13	CASSVDRAHEQYF	TGTGCCAGCAGCGTGGACAGGGCCCACGAGCAGTACTTC
TRBV4-1	.	TRBJ1-5	TRBD1	17	CASSLNRQGVSNQPQHF	TGCGCCAGCAGCCTAAATCGACAGGGGGTAAGCAATCAGCCCCAGCATTTT
TRBV6-1	.	TRBJ2-1	TRBD1	16	CASSGQGARNYNEQFF	TGTGCCAGCAGTGGCCAGGGGGCTCGCAACTACAATGAGCAGTTCTTC
TRBV3-1/TRBV3-2	few	TRBJ1-1	.	14	CASSQDWAGSEAFF	TGTGCCAGCAGCCAAGATTGGGCGGGAAGTGAAGCTTTCTTT
TRBV10-2	.	TRBJ1-6	TRBD1	13	CASRQGENSPLHF	TGCGCCAGCAGGCAGGGGGAGAATTCACCCCTCCACTTT
TRBV19	few	TRBJ1-6	TRBD1	14	CASSPDRGDSPLHF	TGTGCCAGTAGTCCGGACAGGGGGGATTCACCCCTCCACTTT
TRBV9	.	TRBJ1-5	.	13	CASSVAPGQPQHF	TGTGCCAGCAGCGTAGCTCCCGGTCAGCCCCAGCATTTT
TRBV18	.	TRBJ2-5	TRBD1	14	CASSPTGTQETQYF	TGTGCCAGCTCACCGACAGGGACCCAAGAGACCCAGTACTTC
TRBV2	once	TRBJ2-7	.	13	CASSPRQTYEQYF	TGTGCCAGCAGTCCTCGACAGACCTACGAGCAGTACTTC
TRBV2	.	TRBJ2-1	.	8	CASSGRFF	TGTGCCAGCAGTGGGAGGTTCTTC
TRBV6-2/TRBV6-3	.	TRBJ1-1	.	18	CASSYGSVTRKGGTEAFF	TGTGCCAGCAGTTACGGCTCGGTAACAAGAAAGGGAGGGACTGAAGCTTTCTTT
TRBV10-2	.	TRBJ1-1	TRBD1	13	CASSDSGGTEAFF	TGCGCCAGCAGTGACTCAGGGGGCACTGAAGCTTTCTTT
TRBV28	.	TRBJ2-7	.	11	CASRAVYEQYF	TGTGCCAGCAGGGCCGTTTACGAGCAGTACTTC
TRBV6-5	.	TRBJ1-3	.	16	CASSYSGLFSGNTIYF	TGTGCCAGCAGTTACTCTGGACTGTTCTCTGGAAACACCATATATTTT
TRBV2	.	TRBJ2-7	TRBD1	13	CASSVGQGYEQYF	TGTGCCAGCAGTGTAGGACAGGGCTACGAGCAGTACTTC
TRBV14	.	TRBJ1-1	TRBD1	14	CASSHLGQGLEAFF	TGTGCCAGCAGCCACTTGGGACAGGGGCTTGAAGCTTTCTTT
TRBV6-1	.	TRBJ2-7	.	11	CASSDWTEQYF	TGTGCCAGCAGTGATTGGACAGAGCAGTACTTC